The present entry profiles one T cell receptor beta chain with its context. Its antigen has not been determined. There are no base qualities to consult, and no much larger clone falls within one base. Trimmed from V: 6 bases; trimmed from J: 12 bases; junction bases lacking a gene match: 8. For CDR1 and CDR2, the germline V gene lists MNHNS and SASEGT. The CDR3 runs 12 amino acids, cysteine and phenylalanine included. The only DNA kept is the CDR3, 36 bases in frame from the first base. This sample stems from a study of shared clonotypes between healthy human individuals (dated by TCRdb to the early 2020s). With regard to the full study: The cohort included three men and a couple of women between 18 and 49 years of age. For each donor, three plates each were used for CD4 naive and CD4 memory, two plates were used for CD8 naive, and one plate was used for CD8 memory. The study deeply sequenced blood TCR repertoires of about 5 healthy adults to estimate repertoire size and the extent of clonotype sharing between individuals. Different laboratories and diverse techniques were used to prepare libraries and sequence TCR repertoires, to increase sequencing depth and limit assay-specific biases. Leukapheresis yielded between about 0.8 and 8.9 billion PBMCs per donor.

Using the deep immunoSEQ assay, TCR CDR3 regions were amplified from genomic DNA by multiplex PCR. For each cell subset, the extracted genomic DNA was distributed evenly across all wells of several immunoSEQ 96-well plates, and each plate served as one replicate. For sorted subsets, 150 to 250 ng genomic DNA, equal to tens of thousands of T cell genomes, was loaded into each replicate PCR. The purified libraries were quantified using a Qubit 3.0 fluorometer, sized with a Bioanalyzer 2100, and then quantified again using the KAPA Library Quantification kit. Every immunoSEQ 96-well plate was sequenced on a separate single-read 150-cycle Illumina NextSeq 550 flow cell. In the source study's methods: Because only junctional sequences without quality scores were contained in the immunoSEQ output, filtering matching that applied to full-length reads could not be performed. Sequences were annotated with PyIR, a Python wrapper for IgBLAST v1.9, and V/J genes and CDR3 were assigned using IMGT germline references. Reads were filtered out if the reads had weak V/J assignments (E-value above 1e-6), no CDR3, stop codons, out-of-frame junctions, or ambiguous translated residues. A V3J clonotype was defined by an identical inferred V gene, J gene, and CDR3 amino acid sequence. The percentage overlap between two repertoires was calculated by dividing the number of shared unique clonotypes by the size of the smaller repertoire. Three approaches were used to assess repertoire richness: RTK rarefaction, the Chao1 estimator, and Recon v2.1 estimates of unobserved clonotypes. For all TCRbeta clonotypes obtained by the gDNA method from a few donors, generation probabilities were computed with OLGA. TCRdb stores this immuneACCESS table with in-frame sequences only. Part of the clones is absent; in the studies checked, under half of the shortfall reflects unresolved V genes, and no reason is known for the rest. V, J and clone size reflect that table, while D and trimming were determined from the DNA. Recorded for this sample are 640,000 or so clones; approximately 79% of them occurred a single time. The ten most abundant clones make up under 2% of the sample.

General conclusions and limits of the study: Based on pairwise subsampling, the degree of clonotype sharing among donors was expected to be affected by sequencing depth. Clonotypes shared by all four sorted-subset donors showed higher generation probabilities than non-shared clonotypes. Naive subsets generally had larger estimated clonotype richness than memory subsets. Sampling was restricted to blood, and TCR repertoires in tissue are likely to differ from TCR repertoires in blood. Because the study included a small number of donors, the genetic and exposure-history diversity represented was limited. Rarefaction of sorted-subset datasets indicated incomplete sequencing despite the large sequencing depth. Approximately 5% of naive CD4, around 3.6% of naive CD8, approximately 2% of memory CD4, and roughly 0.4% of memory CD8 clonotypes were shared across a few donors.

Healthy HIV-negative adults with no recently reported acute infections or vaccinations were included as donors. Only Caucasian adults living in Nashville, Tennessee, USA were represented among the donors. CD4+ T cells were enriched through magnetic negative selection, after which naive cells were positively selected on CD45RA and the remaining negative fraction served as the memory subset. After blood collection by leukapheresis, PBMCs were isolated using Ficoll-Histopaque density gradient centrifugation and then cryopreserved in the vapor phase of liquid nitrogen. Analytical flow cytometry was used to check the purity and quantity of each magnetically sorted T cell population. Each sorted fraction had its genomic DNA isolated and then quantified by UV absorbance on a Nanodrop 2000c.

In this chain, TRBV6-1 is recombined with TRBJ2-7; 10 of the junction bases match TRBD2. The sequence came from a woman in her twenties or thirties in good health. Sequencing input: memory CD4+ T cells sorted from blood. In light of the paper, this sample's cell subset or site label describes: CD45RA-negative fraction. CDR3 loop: CASRRLAGEGYF. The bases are TGTGCCAGCAGGCGGCTAGCGGGGGAGGGGTACTTC.